This T cell receptor beta chain came from a study of T cell repertoires in cytomegalovirus infection. Across the whole study: Signatures in public TCR beta sequences pointed to both CMV infection and matching HLA type. Study outcomes and limitations: Pooled public TCR beta family frequency picked out CMV carriers with the relevant HLA. HLA-C-restricted CMV clonotypes gave the most frequent clonotype in two of eight donors.

The CDR3 loop spans 16 amino acids. The J segment lost 5 bases and the V segment lost 3 bases, leaving 9 bases of the junction unmatched. Germline assignment: CDR1 LNHDA and CDR2 SQIVND (reference sequence). This clonotype appeared a few times. The antigen is undetermined. TCRdb fed the reads into MiXCR, producing one record per CDR3 protein. This table has some 280,000 distinct CDR3 sequences, about 13% appearing once. This sequence was found in a human donor in good health (CMV status not recorded). Some clones in this sample may be carry-over from other donors' samples. The rearrangement joins TRBV19 to TRBJ2-1; 8 nucleotides match TRBD2. Material: PBMCs. CDR3 amino acids: CASSMYSGAGDNEQFF. The CDR3, as DNA: TGTGCCAGTAGTATGTACTCTGGAGCGGGGGACAATGAGCAGTTCTTC.